A single sample gave rise to the 14 T cell receptor beta chains below, sequenced in a study of cytomegalovirus exposure and HLA in healthy donors. Sequencing used immunoSEQ multiplex PCR; TCRdb keeps in-frame clones, though not all of them. The data hold under 200,000 clones, with less than 90% observed a single time. The source material was PBMCs. The receptors here all came from a woman aged 18-29 years in good health and CMV-seronegative.

This chain links TRBV5-1 with TRBJ1-3; D is ambiguous. With 0 bases removed from V and 0 bases from J, the gap between germline ends came to 13 bases. The germline CDR1 and CDR2 sequences are SGHRS and YFSETQ. This CDR3 contains 17 residues. Written as DNA, the CDR3 is TGCGCCAGCAGCTTGGCAAATTTAGGGAGCTCTGGAAACACCATATATTTT. Its translation: CASSLANLGSSGNTIYF. Full variable domain (rest looked up from reference TRBV5-1 and TRBJ1-3): KAGVTQTPRYLIKTRGQQVTLSCSPISGHRSVSWYQQTPGQGLQFLFEYFSETQRNKGNFPGRFSGRQFSNSRSEMNVSTLELGDSALYLCASSLANLGSSGNTIYFGEGSWLTVV.

V is TRBV5-1 and J is TRBJ2-5; TRBD1 matches 7 bases. Germline V CDR1 and CDR2: SGHRS, YFSETQ. The ends lost 4 bases at V and 3 bases at J; junction bases unmatched: 9. CDR3 length equals 15 residues. CDR3 loop: CASSPFQTGKETQYF. The DNA for the CDR3 is TGCGCCAGCAGCCCTTTTCAGACAGGGAAAGAGACCCAGTACTTC.

The genes are TRBV11-2 and TRBJ2-7; 7 nucleotides line up with TRBD1. This CDR3 region has 15 residues. Per the germline V gene, CDR1 is SGHAT and CDR2 is FQNNGV. Losses at the gene ends were 6 bases for V and 0 bases for J; bases not matched to a gene: 8. The CDR3 region is CASRSMTGSSYEQYF. In DNA, the CDR3 is TGTGCCAGCAGATCCATGACAGGGAGCTCCTACGAGCAGTACTTC.

This sequence joins TRBV6-1 and TRBJ1-1, with TRBD1 as a possible D gene (6 bases). Per the germline V gene, CDR1 is MNHNS and CDR2 is SASEGT. Trimming took 1 base from V and 3 from J, leaving 9 bases between them. The CDR3 has 14 amino acids. In DNA, the CDR3 is TGTGCCAGCAGTGAAGACAGGGCAGACACTGAAGCTTTCTTT. Encoded protein: CASSEDRADTEAFF.

The chain carries TRBV4-3 and TRBJ1-1; D possibly corresponds to TRBD1 (5 bases). V was cut by 0 bases and J by 5 bases, with 13 bases left in between. CDR3 length: 15 amino acids. The germline CDR1 and CDR2 sequences are LGHNA and YSLEER. CDR3 nucleotide sequence: TGCGCCAGCAGCCAAGATCGGGGGACCTCTACTGAAGCTTTCTTT. It yields the protein CASSQDRGTSTEAFF.

The chain recombines TRBV7-2 with TRBJ1-1, with 8 bases aligning to TRBD1. This CDR3 has 14 amino acids. Germline V lookup: CDR1 SGHTA, CDR2 FQGNSA. V lost 7 bases and J lost 4; bases outside the gene matches: 8. CDR3 nucleotide sequence: TGTGCCAGCACCCCTGGACAGGGTGGCACTGAAGCTTTCTTT. It translates to CASTPGQGGTEAFF.

The V call is TRBV7-9, the J call TRBJ2-3; D possibly corresponds to TRBD2 (5 bases). Germline CDR1 reads SEHNR; CDR2 reads FQNEAQ (reference sequence). CDR3 size: 17 residues. With 2 bases removed from V and 1 base from J, the gap between germline ends came to 16 bases. The CDR3 DNA follows: TGTGCCAGCAGCTTAAGCGTCAGCGGTAAACGCACAGATACGCAGTATTTT. It encodes CASSLSVSGKRTDTQYF.

The chain carries TRBV19 and TRBJ1-1; D is undetermined. V was cut by 4 bases and J by 7 bases, with 10 bases left in between. This CDR3 has 12 amino acids. CDR1 is LNHDA, CDR2 SQIVND, per germline (reference sequence). The CDR3 protein is CASSTTLFEAFF. The CDR3 DNA follows: TGTGCCAGTAGTACTACTCTATTTGAAGCTTTCTTT. Full variable domain (rest looked up from reference TRBV19 and TRBJ1-1): DGGITQSPKYLFRKEGQNVTLSCEQNLNHDAMYWYRQDPGQGLRLIYYSQIVNDFQKGDIAEGYSVSREKKESFPLTVTSAQKNPTAFYLCASSTTLFEAFFGQGTRLTVV.

CDR3 in amino acids: CAWTQGGVMYF. The CDR3 DNA reads TGTGCCTGGACTCAAGGGGGGGTTATGTATTTT. The chain links TRBV30 to TRBJ2-3; D is perhaps TRBD2 (7 bases). Germline lookup yields CDR1 GTSNPN and CDR2 SVGIG (reference sequence). The CDR3 contains 11 residues. Trimming shortened V by 4 bases and J by 14 bases, and 16 bases separated the two germline ends. The full variable domain, completed using reference TRBV30 and TRBJ2-3, is SQTIHQWPATLVQPVGSPLSLECTVEGTSNPNLYWYRQAAGRGLQLLFYSVGIGQISSEVPQNLSASRPQDRQFILSSKKLLLSDSGFYLCAWTQGGVMYFGPGTRLTVL.

The V and J genes are TRBV19 and TRBJ2-2; 9 bases agree with TRBD2. V trimming: 4 bases; J trimming: 3 bases; junction bases outside the gene matches: 6. Germline values: CDR1 LNHDA, CDR2 SQIVND (reference sequence). The length of the CDR3 is 16 residues. CDR3 residues: CASSTRTSAYTGELFF. In DNA, the CDR3 is TGTGCCAGTAGTACAAGGACTAGCGCATACACCGGGGAGCTGTTTTTT.

This sequence joins TRBV27 and TRBJ2-1; possibly TRBD2 for D (6 bases). The germline CDR1 and CDR2 sequences are MNHEY and SMNVEV (reference sequence). V lost 3 bases to trimming and J lost 10 bases, with 25 bases between them. This CDR3 is built from 17 residues. The CDR3 here is CASSFPQGGVRGTEQFF. CDR3 bases: TGTGCCAGCAGTTTCCCCCAGGGCGGGGTCCGGGGGACCGAGCAGTTCTTC.

The rearrangement joins TRBV19 to TRBJ2-3, with TRBD2 matching 11 bases. The CDR3 consists of 16 residues. With 1 base clipped from V and 3 bases from J, the junction kept 3 bases outside the gene matches. Germline lookup yields CDR1 LNHDA and CDR2 SQIVND (reference sequence). The CDR3 region has the DNA TGTGCCAGTAGTATAGGATCTAGCGGGAGGACAGATACGCAGTATTTT. It codes for CASSIGSSGRTDTQYF.

This clone has only one observation. CDR3 sequence reads: CASSESGLPNEQFF. CDR3 in DNA: TGCGCCAGCAGTGAGTCGGGACTACCCAATGAGCAGTTCTTC. This sequence joins TRBV10-1 and TRBJ2-1, with TRBD2 identical over 7 bases. V lost 0 bases, J lost 6 bases, and 2 bases stayed unmatched. The length of the CDR3 is 14 residues. CDR1 is WNHNN and CDR2 is SYGVQD in the germline V gene (reference sequence).

As regards this clone: One end of the junction does not line up with germline, which may come from a read error. This chain uses TRBV5-1 with TRBJ1-1; 7 bases fit TRBD1. Germline V gene data show CDR1 as SGHRS and CDR2 as YFSETQ. The CDR3 totals 15 residues. CDR3 coding DNA: TGCGCCAGTCAGGGGGGAGAGGTTCTGAAGACTGAAGCTTTCTTT. Protein: CASQGGEVLKTEAFF.